These 31 T cell receptor beta chains came from one sample sequenced in a study of blood T cell repertoires in COVID-19. Profiled with immunoSEQ multiplex PCR; TCRdb holds only in-frame clones, not every one. The profile covers about 160,000 clones, with around 90% appearing a single time and less than 4.5% taken by the ten largest. Sequencing was performed on peripheral blood. The receptor source for this set is a woman aged 55-69 years with active or convalescent COVID-19.

This rearrangement joins TRBV19 to TRBJ2-1; weak D call: TRBD1 (7 bases). This CDR3 is 14 amino acids long. CDR1 and CDR2 (germline): LNHDA, SQIVND (reference sequence). With 5 bases removed from V and 14 bases from J, the gap between germline ends came to 22 bases. In nucleotides, the CDR3 is TGTGCCAGTAGTCCGCAGGGGGGCCCGGACCTAAAGTTCTTC. It is translated as CASSPQGGPDLKFF.

The count of this clone is one. The genes are TRBV5-5 and TRBJ1-5; TRBD1 aligns across 7 bases. The CDR3 contains 13 residues. V was pared by 4 bases and J by 6 bases, with 4 bases of the junction left unmatched. The germline gives CDR1 SGHKS, CDR2 YYEKEE (reference sequence). The CDR3 region has the DNA TGTGCCAGCAGCCCGGACAGGACTCAGCCCCAGCATTTT. Amino acid sequence: CASSPDRTQPQHF.

The chain is built from TRBV9 and TRBJ1-1, with D perhaps matching TRBD1 (6 bases). V was trimmed by 3 bases and J by 0 bases, leaving 9 bases between them. The CDR3 totals 14 residues. Germline CDR1 reads SGDLS; CDR2 reads YYNGEE. DNA for the CDR3: TGTGCCAGCAGCGCCAGGGGCATGAACACTGAAGCTTTCTTT. It is translated as CASSARGMNTEAFF.

V is TRBV7-2 and J is TRBJ2-3; D unclear. Per the germline V gene, CDR1 is SGHTA and CDR2 is FQGNSA. The CDR3 covers 12 residues. Trimming removed 5 bases from V and 0 bases from J, with 3 bases in between. The CDR3 DNA is TGTGCCAGCAGCCTCAGCACAGATACGCAGTATTTT. Amino acids: CASSLSTDTQYF.

J is TRBJ1-2 and V is TRBV9, with unresolved D. Trimming took off 0 bases at V and 4 bases at J, with 13 bases between the two ends. Germline V gene sequence: CDR1 SGDLS, CDR2 YYNGEE. This CDR3 spans 15 amino acids. The DNA for the CDR3 is TGTGCCAGCAGCGTAGGTGACACAATAACCTATGGCTACACCTTC. As protein: CASSVGDTITYGYTF.

The genes are TRBV12-3 or TRBV12-4 and TRBJ1-5; 7 bases match TRBD1. This CDR3 is built from 13 residues. V shed 6 bases, J shed 7 bases, and the junction held 6 bases outside the gene matches. In DNA, the CDR3 is TGTGCCAGCAGACAGGGGACTGGACAGCCCCAGCATTTT. It specifies CASRQGTGQPQHF.

This clone is a singleton in its sample. The chain couples TRBV19 to TRBJ1-4, with TRBD1 matching over 7 bases. The V segment lost 5 bases and the J segment 4 bases; nucleotides outside the gene matches: 10. This CDR3 is built from 16 residues. Germline V gives CDR1 LNHDA, CDR2 SQIVND (reference sequence). The CDR3 bases are TGTGCCAGTAGTCCAAACACAGGGGCGGATAATGAAAAACTGTTTTTT. As protein: CASSPNTGADNEKLFF.

The rearrangement uses TRBV7-2 and TRBJ1-4; D call uncertain. Germline V CDR1 and CDR2: SGHTA, FQGNSA. CDR3 length equals 16 residues. The V end lost 0 bases, the J end lost 3 bases, and 11 bases lay between the germline ends. The CDR3 reads CASSLAFGLSNEKLFF. Written as DNA, the CDR3 is TGTGCCAGCAGCTTAGCGTTCGGGTTATCTAATGAAAAACTGTTTTTT.

The rearrangement uses TRBV9 and TRBJ1-1; D gene ambiguous. CDR3 length equals 15 residues. V gave up 0 bases and J gave up 1 base, with 10 bases separating them. Germline CDR1 and CDR2: SGDLS and YYNGEE. The CDR3 loop is CASSVGPGRNTEAFF. The CDR3 DNA follows: TGTGCCAGCAGCGTAGGCCCAGGAAGGAACACTGAAGCTTTCTTT.

The V call is TRBV29-1, the J call TRBJ1-1; D perhaps matches TRBD1 (5 bases). Germline lookup yields CDR1 SQVTM and CDR2 ANQGSEA. There are 12 residues in the CDR3. The CDR3 reads CSWGRANTEAFF. The CDR3 DNA reads TGCAGTTGGGGGAGGGCGAACACTGAAGCTTTCTTT.

The chain combines TRBV5-1 with TRBJ1-1; 8 bases line up with TRBD1. The CDR3 runs to 16 residues. Germline loops: CDR1 SGHRS, CDR2 YFSETQ. V lost 4 bases and J lost 0; bases outside the gene matches: 8. The CDR3 DNA follows: TGCGCCAGCAGCGGTGGGTCGGACAGGGTGAACACTGAAGCTTTCTTT. Its translation is CASSGGSDRVNTEAFF.

The chain recombines TRBV19 with TRBJ2-5, with D possibly being TRBD2 (6 bases). The CDR3 is 14 residues long. Trimming took 6 bases from V and 5 from J, leaving 16 bases between them. CDR1 is LNHDA, CDR2 SQIVND, per germline (reference sequence). In DNA form, the CDR3 reads TGTGCCAGTAGGCCGGCGGGGTCCTGGGAGACCCAGTACTTC. Translated: CASRPAGSWETQYF.

V gene TRBV18 combines with J gene TRBJ1-2; no clear D. Trimming removed 1 base from V and 1 base from J, with 10 bases in between. The CDR3 spans 15 residues. CDR1 is KGHSH and CDR2 is LQKENI in the germline V gene. DNA of the CDR3: TGTGCCAGCTCACCACGGAGGGAGAGTAACTATGGCTACACCTTC. Encoded protein: CASSPRRESNYGYTF.

The chain has TRBV5-4 and TRBJ2-3; weak D call: TRBD1 (6 bases). Germline CDR1 is SGHNT and CDR2 is YYREEE (reference sequence). V lost 4 bases, J lost 3 bases, and 12 bases lay in between. This CDR3 is built from 14 residues. The CDR3 protein is CASSLQGTTDTQYF. The CDR3 nucleotides read TGTGCCAGCAGCCTACAAGGGACAACAGATACGCAGTATTTT.

There are a few counts of this clone. The V call is TRBV7-9, the J call TRBJ2-3; the D gene is possibly TRBD1 (5 bases). The V gene's germline CDR1 is SEHNR and CDR2 FQNEAQ (reference sequence). The CDR3 is 16 amino acids. V gave up 3 bases and J gave up 0 bases, with 13 bases separating them. The CDR3 loop is CASSFRQGISTDTQYF. As DNA, the CDR3 is TGTGCCAGCAGCTTCAGGCAGGGCATTAGCACAGATACGCAGTATTTT.

The CDR3 region is CASSELGRGNGEKLFF. The CDR3 DNA is TGTGCCAGCAGCGAACTTGGGCGGGGGAACGGCGAAAAACTGTTTTTT. The J gene is TRBJ1-4, the V gene TRBV3-1 (or the pseudogene TRBV3-2); weak D call: TRBD1 (5 bases). CDR1 LGHDT and CDR2 YNNKEL come from the germline V gene (reference sequence). Trimming took off 5 bases at V and 8 bases at J, with 21 bases between the two ends. The CDR3 extends over 16 amino acids.

V and J are TRBV5-6 and TRBJ2-7; the D gene is possibly TRBD1 (6 bases). This CDR3 comprises 14 residues. V shed 4 bases and J shed 3 bases, with 14 bases lying between them. The germline V gene encodes CDR1 SGHDT and CDR2 YYEEEE. CDR3 residues: CASSRTGLNYEQYF. In nucleotides, the CDR3 is TGTGCCAGCAGCCGAACAGGGCTTAACTACGAGCAGTACTTC.

The genes are TRBV6-1 and TRBJ1-1; TRBD1 matches 7 bases. V lost 4 bases, J lost 1 base, and 12 bases stayed unmatched. Germline values: CDR1 MNHNS, CDR2 SASEGT. The CDR3 consists of 17 residues. For the CDR3, the DNA is TGTGCCAGCAGTGGAGTACAGACAGGGCCCCCGAACACTGAAGCTTTCTTT. Translated: CASSGVQTGPPNTEAFF.

The V and J genes are TRBV25-1 and TRBJ1-1; D unresolved. Germline CDR1 is MGHDK and CDR2 is SYGVNS. The CDR3 length is 13 residues. Trimming took 4 bases from V and 1 from J, leaving 7 bases between them. CDR3: CASSAVKNTEAFF. The CDR3 region has the DNA TGTGCCAGCAGTGCGGTGAAGAACACTGAAGCTTTCTTT.

This clone has a handful of counts. The CDR3 region is CASSQVGKNVEAFF. CDR3 bases: TGCGCCAGCAGCCAAGTTGGCAAGAACGTTGAAGCTTTCTTT. The chain carries TRBV4-3 and TRBJ1-1; D is ambiguous. CDR1 is LGHNA, CDR2 YSLEER, per germline. The CDR3 runs to 14 residues. The V and J ends lost 1 base and 7 bases respectively, with 13 bases between them.

The chain links TRBV5-1 to TRBJ2-1, with TRBD2 identical over 8 bases. Per germline, CDR1 SGHRS and CDR2 YFSETQ. Trimming cost V 1 base and J 0 bases; bases outside gene matches: 3. The CDR3 contains 16 residues. The CDR3 spells CASSLKRGSSYNEQFF. Written as DNA, the CDR3 is TGCGCCAGCAGCTTGAAGCGGGGGAGCTCCTACAATGAGCAGTTCTTC.

The gene calls are TRBV7-2 and TRBJ2-7; D may be TRBD1 (6 bases). The germline V gene has CDR1 SGHTA and CDR2 FQGNSA. V was clipped by 0 bases and J by 4 bases, with 10 bases between them. This CDR3 comprises 14 residues. The DNA for the CDR3 is TGTGCCAGCAGCTTAGCTCAGGGGTGGTACGAGCAGTACTTC. This gives the protein CASSLAQGWYEQYF.

The V and J genes are TRBV10-3 and TRBJ2-3, with a tentative D call TRBD1 (7 bases). Per germline, CDR1 ENHRY and CDR2 SYGVKD. Trimming shortened V by 4 bases and J by 2 bases, and 13 bases separated the two germline ends. The CDR3 extends over 15 amino acids. In DNA, the CDR3 is TGTGCCATCAGTGGCCAGGGGGGATCCACAGATACGCAGTATTTT. It translates to CAISGQGGSTDTQYF.

The rearrangement joins TRBV18 to TRBJ1-4; 7 bases fit TRBD1. This CDR3 comprises 15 residues. The junction had 7 bases not matched to a gene; V was cut back by 2 bases and J by 7 bases. The germline V gene encodes CDR1 KGHSH and CDR2 LQKENI. CDR3 coding DNA: TGTGCCAGCTCACCAAGTCCGGGACAGCCTGAAAAACTGTTTTTT. It is translated as CASSPSPGQPEKLFF.

The chain links TRBV6-5 to TRBJ2-1; TRBD2 is a possible D gene (7 bases). From germline, CDR1 is MNHEY and CDR2 SVGAGI. This CDR3 spans 12 amino acids. V was trimmed by 5 bases and J by 15 bases, leaving 17 bases between them. This CDR3 reads CASSRGGQVGFF. The CDR3 DNA reads TGTGCCAGCAGTAGGGGGGGGCAGGTTGGGTTCTTC.

The gene calls are TRBV7-9 and TRBJ1-5; 12 positions match TRBD1. The junction had 5 bases not matched to a gene; V was cut back by 5 bases and J by 6 bases. Per germline, CDR1 SEHNR and CDR2 FQNEAQ (reference sequence). This CDR3 has 15 amino acids. CDR3 bases: TGTGCCAGCAGCGGGGGACAGGGGGCCTTTCAGCCCCAGCATTTT. Translated, it gives CASSGGQGAFQPQHF. Filled out from reference TRBV7-9 and TRBJ1-5, the complete variable domain reads DTGVSQNPRHKITKRGQNVTFRCDPISEHNRLYWYRQTLGQGPEFLTYFQNEAQLEKSRLLSDRFSAERPKGSFSTLEIQRTEQGDSAMYLCASSGGQGAFQPQHFGDGTRLSIL.

This clone was counted at least ten times. The rearrangement joins TRBV4-1 to TRBJ1-5, with 7 bases identical to TRBD1. Losses at the gene ends were 4 bases for V and 4 bases for J; bases not matched to a gene: 10. The CDR3 runs 16 residues. Germline V gene lookup returns CDR1 MGHRA and CDR2 YSYEKL. The CDR3 sequence is CASSRISGTENQPQHF. CDR3 in DNA: TGCGCCAGCAGCCGGATATCCGGGACAGAAAATCAGCCCCAGCATTTT.

The chain uses TRBV19 and TRBJ2-7; possible D gene TRBD1, 5 bases. Trimming shortened V by 7 bases and J by 0 bases, and 13 bases separated the two germline ends. This CDR3 is built from 14 residues. CDR1 LNHDA and CDR2 SQIVND come from the germline V gene (reference sequence). For the CDR3, the DNA is TGTGCCAGTAAGCAGGGCGGTTCCTCCTACGAGCAGTACTTC. Amino acid sequence: CASKQGGSSYEQYF.

This sequence joins TRBV5-6 and TRBJ1-1; no clear D gene. V dropped 4 bases and J dropped 4 bases, with 11 bases sitting between them. The CDR3 runs 13 residues. Germline V gene sequence: CDR1 SGHDT, CDR2 YYEEEE. The CDR3 sequence is CASSRRTGTEAFF. For the CDR3, the DNA is TGTGCCAGCAGCAGGCGGACTGGCACTGAAGCTTTCTTT.

The CDR3 loop is CASSPRRGTEGRQETQYF. For the CDR3, the DNA is TGTGCCAGCAGCCCTCGGAGGGGGACAGAAGGCCGACAAGAGACCCAGTACTTC. V usage is TRBV7-2 and J usage is TRBJ2-5; D possibly corresponds to TRBD1 (7 bases). Germline lookup yields CDR1 SGHTA and CDR2 FQGNSA. CDR3 length: 18 amino acids. Trimming removed 5 bases from V and 2 bases from J, with 24 bases in between.

The chain links TRBV6-2 or TRBV6-3 to TRBJ1-5; TRBD1 is a possible D gene (5 bases). Germline values: CDR1 MNHEY, CDR2 SVGEGT. V lost 2 bases and J lost 3, with 11 bases in between. This CDR3 spans 15 amino acids. The CDR3 sequence: CASSYPEGYNQPQHF. The CDR3 DNA follows: TGTGCCAGCAGTTACCCGGAGGGGTACAATCAGCCCCAGCATTTT.